This TCR beta chain was captured by sequencing in a study of Graves' ophthalmopathy and Graves' hyperthyroidism. From RNA, the CDR3 regions of TCR beta chains were amplified and sequenced. HTBI primers primed a first-round RT-PCR, and a second-round multiplex PCR followed. TCRdb re-called the multiplex PCR reads with MiXCR, one entry per CDR3 protein. The sample lists roughly 700,000 distinct CDR3 sequences, roughly two fifths occurring once. The CDR3 contains 16 residues. From germline, CDR1 is SGHRS and CDR2 YFSETQ. V gave up 4 bases and J gave up 1 base, with 14 bases separating them. This clonotype was counted between two and nine times. What it binds is unknown. Study-level points and caveats: Most expanded clonotypes in thyroid above 0.001 frequency also showed up in blood.

The clonotype originates from an adult man with Graves' ophthalmopathy. The V and J genes are TRBV5-1 and TRBJ2-2; D is perhaps TRBD1 or TRBD2 (5 bases each). The sequencing input was peripheral blood. The DNA for the CDR3 is TGCGCCAGCAGCCGTAGGGAGAGGGGGAACACCGGGGAGCTGTTTTTT. Translation gives CASSRRERGNTGELFF.